This entry features one T cell receptor (beta chain) sequence. Antigen specificity is unknown. The data originate from a study of T cell responses to AZD1222 COVID-19 vaccine. The V and J ends lost 6 bases and 1 base, in that order; junction bases with no gene match: 12. CDR3 length: 16 residues. CDR1 is MNHEY and CDR2 is SVGEGT in the germline V gene. Study-level findings and limits: Clonal diversity may have been underestimated in mostly white British donors. Nearly half of spike-specific TCRs reportedly go after variant regions that carry no mutations. The repertoires were collected only after the peak T cell response.

Generated by immunoSEQ multiplex PCR, the TCRdb table keeps only in-frame clones and is missing some. The profile covers approximately 75,000 clones, with roughly 90% appearing a single time and approximately 1.3% taken by the ten largest. Source: peripheral blood, taken 28 days after the second AZD1222 dose. The TCR originated in an adult who received the AZD1222 COVID-19 vaccine. The chain couples TRBV6-2 or TRBV6-3 to TRBJ2-7, with 7 positions matching TRBD2. The CDR3 DNA is TGTGCCAGCAGCATCCTGAAGACTAGCATATCCTACGAGCAGTACTTC. Amino acid sequence: CASSILKTSISYEQYF.